This T cell receptor beta chain stems from a study of T cell responses to AZD1222 COVID-19 vaccine. Broader study findings: Elevations in Spike-specific TCR breadth and depth followed administration of two AZD1222 doses.

The table came from immunoSEQ multiplex PCR; TCRdb's copy has only in-frame clones and leaves some out. This sample has 100,000 or so clones, with 80% to 90% found just once. Trimming stripped 3 bases from V and 10 bases from J, with 13 bases between. The germline gives CDR1 WNHNN, CDR2 SYGVQD (reference sequence). There are 13 residues in the CDR3. To note about this clone: Antigen: not known.

The material sequenced was peripheral blood, taken on day 0 of AZD1222 vaccination. The TCR was taken from an adult in good health. V gene TRBV10-1 combines with J gene TRBJ2-1; D is uncertain. The CDR3, as DNA: TGCGCCAGCAGTGAACAACAGAATACAGAGCAGTTCTTC. Translated: CASSEQQNTEQFF.